This T cell receptor (beta chain) originates from a study of CD8 T cells in ankylosing spondylitis. Study conclusions and caveats: Significant enrichment of disease-linked clones was reportedly seen in matched ankylosing spondylitis synovial fluid. Past studies reported some motif variants in reactive arthritis synovial fluid and blood. Ankylosing spondylitis blood appeared to be characterized by a TCR beta motif of about 8 highly homologous variants.

Preparation of TCR beta libraries was done by quantitative 5'-RACE with molecular barcodes. TCRdb fed the 5' RACE reads into MiXCR, producing one record per CDR3 protein. The sample yields fewer than 250,000 distinct CDR3 sequences, around 25% seen once. This clonotype came up many times. The antigen is unknown. Specimen: blood, either unsorted or a sorted T cell fraction (not recorded which). This sequence was found in a male donor with ankylosing spondylitis or in good health (not recorded which).

As DNA, the CDR3 is TGCGCCAGCAGCCACCCGGGACAGGGGATTTACGAGCAGTACTTC. Its protein is CASSHPGQGIYEQYF. V is TRBV4-1 and J is TRBJ2-7, with 10 bases lining up with TRBD1. V dropped 3 bases and J dropped 4; count of bases not matched to a gene: 6. This CDR3 comprises 15 residues. Germline CDR1 reads MGHRA; CDR2 reads YSYEKL.